This TCR beta chain emerged from a study of blood T cell repertoires in COVID-19. Study at large: Researchers got acute and convalescent COVID-19 samples from the United States, Italy and Spain. Sample material is recorded as cDNA or gDNA derived from T cells, B-cell-depleted T cells, or PBMCs.

Seattle patients were enrolled while actively infected and followed longitudinally. In the original workflow: Estimated nucleated cell counts came from reference gene primer amplification. TCRdb keeps only in-frame clones here, not all; method: immunoSEQ multiplex PCR. The DNA gave D and trimming, while V, J and clone size come from that table. In the table there are 150,000 or so clones, around 92% of which are singletons. The CDR3 is made up of 16 amino acids. V lost 5 bases, J lost 8 bases, and 14 bases stayed unmatched. In germline, CDR1 is MDHEN, CDR2 SYDVKM. The chain employs TRBV28 and TRBJ2-1; 8 nucleotides line up with TRBD2. The sample was peripheral blood. The TCR sequence derives from a young man with COVID-19, enrolled during active disease. CDR3 in amino acids: CASSPLRGAGGDEQFF. CDR3 in DNA: TGTGCCAGCAGTCCGCTAAGGGGGGCGGGAGGCGATGAGCAGTTCTTC.